This T cell receptor beta chain was recovered during a study of cytomegalovirus exposure and HLA in healthy donors. Study in general: Across around 400 genotyped donors, approximately 80% landed in the Caucasian-associated ancestry cluster.

The study's findings and limits: In a later analysis, an Asian-associated ancestry cluster reportedly showed fewer N-insertions than the approximately 670-donor mean. Most of the TCR beta V segments (in an earlier analysis) were productive either about 87% or about 30% of the time. Analysis was performed later, and it showed HLA-associated TCR beta chains to be more clonally expanded than equally common others.

The CDR3 has 16 residues. Trimming removed 2 bases from V and 2 bases from J, with 13 bases in between. Germline CDR1 reads LNHDA; CDR2 reads SQIVND (reference sequence). Regarding this clone: Its antigen remains unknown.

This PCR relied on a set of 60 Vbeta primers and 13 Jbeta primers. Measured with immunoSEQ multiplex PCR; TCRdb has only the in-frame clones, and not every one. This repertoire shows 50,000 to 80,000 clones, roughly 73% found once; its top ten account for roughly 5%. The sequencing sample was made of PBMCs. The origin of this receptor is a male donor in good health and CMV-seropositive. The V and J genes are TRBV19 and TRBJ2-1; D might be TRBD2 (7 bases). This chain's CDR3 is CASSISGGGTYNEQFF. In DNA form, the CDR3 reads TGTGCCAGTAGTATATCCGGCGGGGGCACCTACAATGAGCAGTTCTTC.